This T cell receptor (beta chain) came from a study of T cell responses to AZD1222 COVID-19 vaccine. The study, taken as a whole, reports: Vaccine-associated CD4 TCRs ranged over spike, dominating at 160-218 and 743-854. The study identified only a handful of AZD1222 recipients as seropositive at baseline.

This clone was counted a few times. As yet, its antigen is unknown. The CDR3 loop spans 15 amino acids. With 3 bases clipped from V and 9 bases from J, the junction kept 10 bases outside the gene matches. The germline V gene encodes CDR1 KGHSH and CDR2 LQKENI. Here immunoSEQ multiplex PCR was the method, and the copy in TCRdb shows in-frame clones only, minus some. In the table there are roughly 130,000 clones, roughly 92% of which are singletons. Combined were second doses at about 4 or about 12 weeks. V is TRBV18 and J is TRBJ1-5; 8 bases fit TRBD1. The receptor was derived from an adult who received the AZD1222 COVID-19 vaccine. This material consisted of peripheral blood, taken 28 days after the second AZD1222 dose. CDR3 coding DNA: TGTGCCAGCTCACCCTATGGACAGGGAGAGAGGCCCCAGCATTTT. Translation gives CASSPYGQGERPQHF. Full variable domain (rest looked up from reference TRBV18 and TRBJ1-5): NAGVMQNPRHLVRRRGQEARLRCSPMKGHSHVYWYRQLPEEGLKFMVYLQKENIIDESGMPKERFSAEFPKEGPSILRIQQVVRGDSAAYFCASSPYGQGERPQHFGDGTRLSIL.